This passage covers 3 T cell receptor beta chains from one sample sequenced in a study of blood T cell repertoires in COVID-19. TCRdb keeps only in-frame clones here, not all; method: immunoSEQ multiplex PCR. The sample has roughly 200,000 clones; more than 75% are singletons. Sequenced sample: peripheral blood. These receptor sequences come from a woman aged 80 or over with COVID-19, enrolled during active disease.

In regard to this clone: A much larger clone lies a single base off, so this may be a read error. This sample also contains other DNA sequences that code for the same CDR3. The chain is built from TRBV5-1 and TRBJ1-5; 7 positions agree with TRBD1. V lost 1 base to trimming and J lost 2 bases; unmatched junction nucleotides: 0. The CDR3 is 14 amino acids. In germline, CDR1 is SGHRS, CDR2 YFSETQ. The CDR3 sequence: CASSLTGGNQPQHF. Here the CDR3 DNA reads TGCGCCAGCAGCTTGACAGGGGGCAATCAGCCCCAGCATTTT.

The chain employs TRBV5-8 and TRBJ2-7, with 11 bases aligning to TRBD1. This CDR3 spans 15 amino acids. V was pared by 5 bases and J by 2 bases, with 6 bases of the junction left unmatched. Germline V gives CDR1 SGHTS, CDR2 YDEGEE. The CDR3 DNA reads TGTGCCAGCAGACGGGACAGGGGGGCCCCCTACGAGCAGTACTTC. It yields the protein CASRRDRGAPYEQYF.

This chain's CDR3 is CASTRGHQLVNTEAFF. As DNA, the CDR3 is TGTGCCAGCACCCGAGGACACCAGCTAGTGAACACTGAAGCTTTCTTT. The genes are TRBV5-4 and TRBJ1-1, with D possibly matching TRBD1 (5 bases). Deletions cut 6 bases from V and 0 bases from J, with 18 bases between. CDR3 size: 16 residues. The germline V gene has CDR1 SGHNT and CDR2 YYREEE (reference sequence). Full variable domain (outside the CDR3, taken from reference TRBV5-4 and TRBJ1-1): ETGVTQSPTHLIKTRGQQVTLRCSSQSGHNTVSWYQQALGQGPQFIFQYYREEENGRGNFPPRFSGLQFPNYSSELNVNALELDDSALYLCASTRGHQLVNTEAFFGQGTRLTVV.